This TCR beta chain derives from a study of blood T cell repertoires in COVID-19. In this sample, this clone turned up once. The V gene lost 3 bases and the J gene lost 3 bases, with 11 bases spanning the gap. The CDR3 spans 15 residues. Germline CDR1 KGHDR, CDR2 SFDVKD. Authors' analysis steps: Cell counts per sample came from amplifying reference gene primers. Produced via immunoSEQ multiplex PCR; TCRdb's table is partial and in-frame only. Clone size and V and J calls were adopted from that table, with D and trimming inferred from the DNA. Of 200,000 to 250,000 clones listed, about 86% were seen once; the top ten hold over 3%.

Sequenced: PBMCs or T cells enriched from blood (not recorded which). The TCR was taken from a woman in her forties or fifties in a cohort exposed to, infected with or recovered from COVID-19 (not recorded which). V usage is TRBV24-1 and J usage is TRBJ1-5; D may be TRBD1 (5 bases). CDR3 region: CATSDHGGYNQPQHF. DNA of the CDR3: TGTGCCACCAGTGATCACGGGGGTTACAATCAGCCCCAGCATTTT.